This T cell receptor (beta chain) was sequenced in a study of blood T cell repertoires in COVID-19. In the study overall: The United States, Italy and Spain supplied acute and convalescent COVID-19 samples. The analysed material was cDNA or gDNA that came from T cells, B-cell-depleted T cells, or PBMCs.

Per germline, CDR1 SGHRS and CDR2 YFSETQ. V was pared by 0 bases and J by 5 bases, with 11 bases between. This CDR3 is built from 14 residues. Per the authors' pipeline: Quantification of nucleated cells was approximated via reference gene primer amplification. The data were produced by immunoSEQ multiplex PCR, yet TCRdb's version contains in-frame clones alone and is incomplete. V, J and clone size derive from that table, while D and trimming were established from the DNA sequence. The table has 300,000 to 350,000 clones, about 86% seen once. V is TRBV5-1 and J is TRBJ2-5; unclear D gene. The sequencing input was PBMCs or T cells enriched from blood (not recorded which). The receptor comes from a woman in her thirties or forties with acute COVID-19. CDR3 region: CASSLGRVLETQYF. The CDR3, as DNA: TGCGCCAGCAGCTTGGGACGGGTCTTGGAGACCCAGTACTTC. Full variable domain (remainder filled in from reference TRBV5-1 and TRBJ2-5): KAGVTQTPRYLIKTRGQQVTLSCSPISGHRSVSWYQQTPGQGLQFLFEYFSETQRNKGNFPGRFSGRQFSNSRSEMNVSTLELGDSALYLCASSLGRVLETQYFGPGTRLLVL.